This T cell receptor beta chain came from a study of regulatory T cells in long-lasting Graves disease. Assembly of TCR beta libraries relied on iRepertoire HTBI primers together with Arm-PCR of CDR3 regions. TCRdb called the multiplex PCR reads again in MiXCR, with one record for every CDR3 protein. The sample consists of approximately 400,000 distinct CDR3 sequences, more than 13% of them appearing once. Specified time point: newly diagnosed GD, antithyroid drugs for less than 3 months. The TCR library was made from RNA extracted from PBMCs. Guidelines of the American Thyroid Association were used to diagnose Graves' disease. The CDR3 runs to 13 residues. The V end was cut by 4 bases, the J end by 3 bases, with 10 bases between. Germline loops: CDR1 MNHEY, CDR2 SMNVEV (reference sequence). The data were also submitted as part of a second study, on T cells in Graves' hyperthyroidism and ophthalmopathy.

This TCR derives from a woman younger than 45 with Graves disease. This sample comprised peripheral blood mononuclear cells (PBMCs), obtained at new diagnosis, from a patient treated with antithyroid drugs. V gene TRBV27 combines with J gene TRBJ2-7; possible D gene TRBD1, 7 bases. CDR3 in DNA: TGTGCCAGCAGTTGGCGGGACAGCTACGAGCAGTACTTC. Protein product: CASSWRDSYEQYF.